This T cell receptor beta chain emerged from a study of cytomegalovirus exposure and HLA in healthy donors. Findings of the study overall: The investigators catalogued 150 to 200 TCR beta chains as cytomegalovirus-associated. Diagnosis of cytomegalovirus status made by the classifier reportedly showed high specificity and sensitivity. In a later analysis, donors in an Asian-associated ancestry cluster reportedly had fewer N-insertions in productive TCRs than the cohort mean.

This clone occurred once. Antigen: not known. Vbeta (60) and Jbeta (13) primers were used in the PCR. Some clones are missing from TCRdb's copy, which holds only in-frame ones; the method was immunoSEQ multiplex PCR. The profile shows about 100,000 clones, around 79% of them singletons. The sample was PBMCs. This TCR was sampled from a woman aged 40 to 50 in good health and CMV-seronegative.

CDR3 region: CASSLEGPRRTQYF. CDR3 nucleotides: TGTGCCAGCAGCTTGGAGGGGCCTAGGAGGACCCAGTACTTC. The chain links TRBV5-6 to TRBJ2-5, with a possible D match to TRBD1 (5 bases). V dropped 0 bases and J dropped 7 bases, with 13 bases sitting between them. Per the germline V gene, CDR1 is SGHDT and CDR2 is YYEEEE. CDR3 size: 14 residues.